A selection of T cell receptor beta chains follows, all from one sample in a study of T-cell reconstitution after alpha-beta-depleted transplantation in children. TCRdb re-called the PCR reads through MiXCR, storing one row per CDR3 protein. The sample consists of roughly 200,000 distinct CDR3 sequences, approximately 9.5% of them appearing once. The specimen comprised PBMCs from the stem cell graft donor, sampled from the stem cell graft. The receptors were gathered from a human donor who donated a stem cell graft to a child with acute lymphoblastic leukemia. Both conserved end residues are part of each CDR3. A D gene is named only where the DNA matches it firmly. Rows give clone size only sometimes, using once, few, many, or a class for an expanded clone.

j_gene: TRBJ2-6
abundance: NA
d_gene: NA
v_gene: TRBV4-2
len: 18
CDR3aa: CASSPRQLARGWANVLTF
CDR3nt: TGTGCCAGCAGCCCACGACAGCTTGCCAGGGGTTGGGCCAACGTCCTGACTTTC

j_gene: TRBJ2-5
abundance: few
d_gene: TRBD2
v_gene: TRBV5-6
len: 17
CDR3aa: CASSLFLSGRVQETQYF
CDR3nt: TGTGCCAGCAGCTTGTTCCTGTCAGGGAGGGTCCAAGAGACCCAGTACTTC

j_gene: TRBJ1-1
abundance: many
d_gene: NA
v_gene: TRBV6-2/TRBV6-3
len: 13
CDR3aa: CASRLDQNTEAFF
CDR3nt: TGTGCCAGCAGGTTGGACCAGAACACTGAAGCTTTCTTT

j_gene: TRBJ1-2
abundance: NA
d_gene: NA
v_gene: TRBV12-3/TRBV12-4
len: 14
CDR3aa: CASSSGPLSYGYTF
CDR3nt: TGTGCCAGCAGTTCCGGTCCCCTCAGCTATGGCTACACCTTC

j_gene: TRBJ1-4
abundance: NA
d_gene: NA
v_gene: TRBV5-1
len: 14
CDR3aa: CASSLQQSNEKLFF
CDR3nt: TGCGCCAGCAGCTTACAACAGTCGAATGAAAAACTGTTTTTT

j_gene: TRBJ1-3
abundance: few
d_gene: NA
v_gene: TRBV18
len: 13
CDR3aa: CASSPPEGDTIYF
CDR3nt: TGTGCCAGCTCACCACCGGAGGGAGACACCATATATTTT

j_gene: TRBJ2-7
abundance: many
d_gene: NA
v_gene: TRBV10-3
len: 15
CDR3aa: CAIRNSFGGGYEQYF
CDR3nt: TGTGCCATCAGAAACTCCTTCGGTGGCGGCTACGAGCAGTACTTC

j_gene: TRBJ2-1
abundance: NA
d_gene: TRBD2
v_gene: TRBV5-1
len: 16
CDR3aa: CASSYTGLAGSNEQFF
CDR3nt: TGCGCCAGCAGTTACACTGGACTAGCGGGGAGCAATGAGCAGTTCTTC

j_gene: TRBJ2-1
abundance: few
d_gene: TRBD1
v_gene: TRBV7-2
len: 13
CDR3aa: CASSSRQGLAQFF
CDR3nt: TGTGCCAGCAGCTCCCGACAGGGCCTCGCACAGTTCTTC

j_gene: TRBJ2-1
abundance: few
d_gene: TRBD2
v_gene: TRBV19
len: 17
CDR3aa: CASSIDGSSGGARRQFF
CDR3nt: TGTGCCAGTAGTATAGATGGAAGTAGCGGGGGGGCGCGACGGCAGTTCTTC

j_gene: TRBJ2-3
abundance: few
d_gene: NA
v_gene: TRBV5-1
len: 14
CDR3aa: CATSGHPSPDTQYF
CDR3nt: TGCGCCACCTCAGGACACCCATCACCAGATACGCAGTATTTT

j_gene: TRBJ2-3
abundance: many
d_gene: NA
v_gene: TRBV4-2
len: 15
CDR3aa: CASSHGGGGTDTQYF
CDR3nt: TGTGCCAGCAGCCACGGGGGCGGTGGCACAGATACGCAGTATTTT

j_gene: TRBJ2-3
abundance: NA
d_gene: NA
v_gene: TRBV6-6
len: 12
CDR3aa: CASSTGSDTQYF
CDR3nt: TGTGCCAGCTCCACAGGGTCCGATACGCAGTATTTT

j_gene: TRBJ2-1
abundance: once
d_gene: NA
v_gene: TRBV7-2
len: 13
CDR3aa: CASSYGVPDEQFF
CDR3nt: TGTGCCAGCAGCTACGGGGTTCCCGATGAGCAGTTCTTC

j_gene: TRBJ1-6
abundance: few
d_gene: NA
v_gene: TRBV14
len: 15
CDR3aa: CASSQVEGANSPLHF
CDR3nt: TGTGCCAGCAGCCAAGTAGAGGGTGCCAATTCACCCCTCCACTTT

j_gene: TRBJ1-5
abundance: few
d_gene: TRBD1
v_gene: TRBV27
len: 15
CDR3aa: CASRPAGGVGQPQHF
CDR3nt: TGTGCCAGCAGACCCGCAGGGGGAGTAGGTCAGCCCCAGCATTTT

j_gene: TRBJ1-2
abundance: NA
d_gene: NA
v_gene: TRBV20-1
len: 14
CDR3aa: CSATPTGYGYGYTF
CDR3nt: TGCAGTGCTACCCCGACAGGTTATGGCTATGGCTACACCTTC

j_gene: TRBJ2-1
abundance: many
d_gene: NA
v_gene: TRBV30
len: 10
CDR3aa: CAWSSDEQFF
CDR3nt: TGTGCCTGGAGTTCCGATGAGCAGTTCTTC

j_gene: TRBJ2-7
abundance: NA
d_gene: TRBD1
v_gene: TRBV19
len: 15
CDR3aa: CASSPGQAISYEQYF
CDR3nt: TGTGCCAGTAGCCCTGGACAGGCCATCTCCTACGAGCAGTACTTC

j_gene: TRBJ2-2
abundance: NA
d_gene: TRBD2
v_gene: TRBV11-2
len: 18
CDR3aa: CASSRVGGGVANTGELFF
CDR3nt: TGTGCCAGCAGCCGGGTCGGGGGGGGAGTCGCGAACACCGGGGAGCTGTTTTTT

j_gene: TRBJ1-1
abundance: many
d_gene: TRBD1
v_gene: TRBV18
len: 14
CDR3aa: CASSRDRGSAEAFF
CDR3nt: TGTGCCAGCTCAAGGGACAGGGGAAGCGCTGAAGCTTTCTTT

j_gene: TRBJ2-5
abundance: many
d_gene: NA
v_gene: TRBV27
len: 17
CDR3aa: CASSFNPTLPLQETQYF
CDR3nt: TGTGCCAGCAGTTTTAATCCGACCCTTCCCCTCCAAGAGACCCAGTACTTC

j_gene: TRBJ2-3
abundance: many
d_gene: NA
v_gene: TRBV4-1
len: 18
CDR3aa: CASSQVLGHPPSTDTQYF
CDR3nt: TGCGCCAGCAGCCAAGTATTGGGACACCCCCCAAGCACAGATACGCAGTATTTT

j_gene: TRBJ1-3
abundance: NA
d_gene: NA
v_gene: TRBV4-3
len: 15
CDR3aa: CASSQGLVSGNTIYF
CDR3nt: TGCGCCAGCAGCCAGGGACTCGTTTCTGGAAACACCATATATTTT

j_gene: TRBJ1-4
abundance: few
d_gene: NA
v_gene: TRBV12-3/TRBV12-4
len: 14
CDR3aa: CASSQDRPNEKLFF
CDR3nt: TGTGCCAGCAGTCAGGACAGACCTAATGAAAAACTGTTTTTT

j_gene: TRBJ2-7
abundance: few
d_gene: TRBD1
v_gene: TRBV27
len: 15
CDR3aa: CASSSGQGKTYEQYF
CDR3nt: TGTGCCAGCAGTTCAGGACAGGGCAAGACCTACGAGCAGTACTTC

j_gene: TRBJ2-2
abundance: many
d_gene: NA
v_gene: TRBV24-1
len: 14
CDR3aa: CATSDPQSPGELFF
CDR3nt: TGTGCCACCAGTGACCCCCAATCGCCCGGGGAGCTGTTTTTT

j_gene: TRBJ2-7
abundance: NA
d_gene: NA
v_gene: TRBV5-5
len: 14
CDR3aa: CASSSGQNSYEQYF
CDR3nt: TGTGCCAGCAGCTCTGGACAGAACTCCTACGAGCAGTACTTC

j_gene: TRBJ1-5
abundance: few
d_gene: NA
v_gene: TRBV19
len: 18
CDR3aa: CASSIDPTGISVIQPQHF
CDR3nt: TGTGCCAGTAGTATAGATCCAACAGGAATCAGTGTAATTCAGCCCCAGCATTTT

j_gene: TRBJ1-3
abundance: many
d_gene: NA
v_gene: TRBV19
len: 13
CDR3aa: CASSRHSGNTIYF
CDR3nt: TGTGCCAGTAGTCGTCACTCTGGAAACACCATATATTTT

j_gene: TRBJ2-1
abundance: NA
d_gene: NA
v_gene: TRBV6-2/TRBV6-3
len: 13
CDR3aa: CASSQNEEGEQFF
CDR3nt: TGTGCCAGCAGCCAGAACGAGGAGGGTGAGCAGTTCTTC

j_gene: TRBJ1-3
abundance: NA
d_gene: TRBD1
v_gene: TRBV20-1
len: 15
CDR3aa: CSARVQGRSGNTIYF
CDR3nt: TGCAGTGCTAGGGTACAGGGGCGCTCTGGAAACACCATATATTTT

j_gene: TRBJ1-5
abundance: NA
d_gene: TRBD1
v_gene: TRBV7-9
len: 15
CDR3aa: CASSRDSSLSQPQHF
CDR3nt: TGTGCCAGCAGCCGGGACAGCAGCCTGAGTCAGCCCCAGCATTTT

j_gene: TRBJ2-7
abundance: many
d_gene: NA
v_gene: TRBV20-1
len: 11
CDR3aa: CSAQQGTLQYF
CDR3nt: TGCAGTGCGCAACAAGGGACCTTGCAGTACTTC

j_gene: TRBJ1-4
abundance: few
d_gene: NA
v_gene: TRBV7-8
len: 15
CDR3aa: CASSHRQNYNEKLFF
CDR3nt: TGTGCCAGCAGCCACCGACAGAACTATAATGAAAAACTGTTTTTT

j_gene: TRBJ2-3
abundance: few
d_gene: NA
v_gene: TRBV6-4
len: 14
CDR3aa: CASIGSGRTDTQYF
CDR3nt: TGTGCCAGCATCGGAAGCGGACGCACAGATACGCAGTATTTT

j_gene: TRBJ1-4
abundance: many
d_gene: NA
v_gene: TRBV12-3/TRBV12-4
len: 15
CDR3aa: CASSFSGAGNEKLFF
CDR3nt: TGTGCCAGCAGTTTCTCAGGGGCCGGTAATGAAAAACTGTTTTTT

j_gene: TRBJ1-2
abundance: many
d_gene: NA
v_gene: TRBV15
len: 15
CDR3aa: CATSRDLNNNYGYTF
CDR3nt: TGTGCCACCAGCAGAGATCTGAATAATAACTATGGCTACACCTTC

j_gene: TRBJ2-2
abundance: NA
d_gene: NA
v_gene: TRBV25-1
len: 13
CDR3aa: CASSESSDGELFF
CDR3nt: TGTGCCAGCAGTGAATCATCGGACGGGGAGCTGTTTTTT

j_gene: TRBJ1-2
abundance: few
d_gene: NA
v_gene: TRBV27
len: 15
CDR3aa: CASSSNAFSNYGYTF
CDR3nt: TGTGCCAGCAGTTCAAACGCCTTCTCTAACTATGGCTACACCTTC

j_gene: TRBJ2-3
abundance: NA
d_gene: NA
v_gene: TRBV11-2
len: 20
CDR3aa: CASSLGNPPLLPGGTDTQYF
CDR3nt: TGTGCCAGCAGCTTAGGAAATCCCCCTCTACTCCCGGGGGGCACAGATACGCAGTATTTT

j_gene: TRBJ2-7
abundance: many
d_gene: NA
v_gene: TRBV14
len: 14
CDR3aa: CASSHVGADDVQYF
CDR3nt: TGTGCCAGCAGCCATGTGGGAGCTGATGACGTGCAGTACTTC

j_gene: TRBJ1-1
abundance: once
d_gene: NA
v_gene: TRBV3-1
len: 14
CDR3aa: CASSQGHRNTEAFF
CDR3nt: TGTGCCAGCAGCCAAGGTCACAGAAACACTGAAGCTTTCTTT

j_gene: TRBJ1-1
abundance: NA
d_gene: NA
v_gene: TRBV29-1
len: 14
CDR3aa: CSAAGGRGNTEAFF
CDR3nt: TGCAGCGCCGCGGGGGGCCGGGGGAACACTGAAGCTTTCTTT

j_gene: TRBJ1-2
abundance: NA
d_gene: NA
v_gene: TRBV30
len: 13
CDR3aa: CALVRGANYGYTF
CDR3nt: TGTGCCCTAGTACGGGGGGCGAACTATGGCTACACCTTC

j_gene: TRBJ2-7
abundance: few
d_gene: NA
v_gene: TRBV6-1
len: 15
CDR3aa: CASSTNSDSSYEQYF
CDR3nt: TGTGCCAGCAGTACCAACTCGGACAGCTCCTACGAGCAGTACTTC

j_gene: TRBJ2-3
abundance: many
d_gene: NA
v_gene: TRBV9
len: 15
CDR3aa: CASSVLTAGTDTQYF
CDR3nt: TGTGCCAGCAGCGTCCTTACTGCAGGCACAGATACGCAGTATTTT

j_gene: TRBJ1-2
abundance: few
d_gene: NA
v_gene: TRBV29-1
len: 10
CDR3aa: CSVANDGYTF
CDR3nt: TGCAGCGTTGCCAATGATGGCTACACCTTC

j_gene: TRBJ2-7
abundance: few
d_gene: NA
v_gene: TRBV3-1
len: 11
CDR3aa: CASSQEREQYF
CDR3nt: TGTGCCAGCAGCCAAGAGAGAGAGCAGTACTTC

j_gene: TRBJ1-2
abundance: NA
d_gene: NA
v_gene: TRBV6-5
len: 15
CDR3aa: CASSYSGRINYGYTF
CDR3nt: TGTGCCAGCAGTTACTCGGGACGGATTAACTATGGCTACACCTTC

j_gene: TRBJ1-5
abundance: NA
d_gene: TRBD1
v_gene: TRBV29-1
len: 14
CDR3aa: CSFTDRGRNQPQHF
CDR3nt: TGCAGCTTTACGGACAGGGGGCGAAATCAGCCCCAGCATTTT